The clone carrying this T cell receptor beta chain was detected a few times. V was shortened by 5 bases and J by 4 bases, with 8 bases between the two germline ends. Looked up from germline, CDR1 is LGHDT and CDR2 is YNNKEL (reference sequence). This CDR3 has 12 residues. This sample is drawn from a study of T cells in Graves' hyperthyroidism and ophthalmopathy. RNA transcripts gave rise to amplified TCR beta CDR3 regions. Initially, a first-round RT-PCR of the TCR CDR3 employed the HTBI primer set. TCRdb used MiXCR to reprocess the multiplex PCR reads, holding one entry per CDR3 protein. The profile shows approximately 630,000 distinct CDR3 sequences, 15% to 20% of them singletons.

The receptor's source is a woman in her twenties or thirties with Graves' hyperthyroidism. V gene TRBV3-1 combines with J gene TRBJ2-5; D uncertain. Sample: blood. This CDR3 reads CASSTTRETQYF. CDR3 bases: TGTGCCAGCAGCACAACGCGAGAGACCCAGTACTTC.